These 5 T cell receptor beta chains were all obtained from the same sample, sequenced in a study of blood T cell repertoires in COVID-19 (TCRdb year 2020). Receptors were amplified or captured by the immunoSEQ multiplex PCR assay. What TCRdb holds here is the immuneACCESS table cut down to in-frame rearrangements. Part of the clones is not present; checked against another copy, under half of the missing clones reflect an unresolved V gene, and the others are unexplained. This sample comprises under 150,000 clones, around 87% of them detected only once. The ten largest clones represent roughly 4% of the sample. The sample consisted of peripheral blood. The origin of the receptors is a woman in her 40s with acute or convalescent COVID-19.

The chain has TRBV5-1 and TRBJ1-2; 8 positions match TRBD1. V trimming: 4 bases; J trimming: 0 bases; junction bases outside the gene matches: 5. Germline V gene sequence: CDR1 SGHRS, CDR2 YFSETQ. The CDR3 has 15 amino acids. This CDR3 reads CASSPGQGANYGYTF. The CDR3 DNA follows: TGCGCCAGCAGCCCCGGACAGGGCGCTAACTATGGCTACACCTTC.

Concerning this clone itself: Distinct nucleotide sequences in the sample also encode this CDR3. The chain links TRBV6-5 to TRBJ1-2, with D possibly being TRBD1 (5 bases). The V and J ends lost 0 bases and 3 bases respectively, with 8 bases between them. CDR3 size: 14 residues. Germline V gene lookup returns CDR1 MNHEY and CDR2 SVGAGI. The CDR3 spells CASSYSDSYYGYTF. The CDR3 DNA reads TGTGCCAGCAGTTACTCAGACAGCTACTATGGCTACACCTTC.

The gene calls are TRBV4-1 and TRBJ2-3, with a weak D call TRBD2 (5 bases). This CDR3 has 14 amino acids. Germline CDR1 reads MGHRA; CDR2 reads YSYEKL. Trimming cost V 1 base and J 4 bases, with 9 bases left between them. The CDR3 reads CASSQGTFSDTQYF. CDR3 coding DNA: TGCGCCAGCAGCCAAGGGACTTTTTCAGATACGCAGTATTTT.

The chain recombines TRBV19 with TRBJ1-2, with D unclear. CDR3 length: 15 residues. CDR1 LNHDA and CDR2 SQIVND come from the germline V gene (reference sequence). Trimming pared 4 bases from V and 0 bases from J, leaving 12 bases between. CDR3 sequence reads: CASSNREATNYGYTF. Here the CDR3 DNA reads TGTGCCAGTAGTAATCGGGAGGCCACTAACTATGGCTACACCTTC.

V gene TRBV11-3 combines with J gene TRBJ2-2, with 10 positions matching TRBD1. Germline values: CDR1 SGHNT, CDR2 YENEEA. CDR3 length equals 16 residues. With 1 base clipped from V and 4 bases from J, the junction kept 3 bases outside the gene matches. The CDR3: CASSLGDRGGTGELFF. The CDR3 DNA reads as TGTGCCAGCAGCTTAGGGGACAGGGGCGGCACCGGGGAGCTGTTTTTT.